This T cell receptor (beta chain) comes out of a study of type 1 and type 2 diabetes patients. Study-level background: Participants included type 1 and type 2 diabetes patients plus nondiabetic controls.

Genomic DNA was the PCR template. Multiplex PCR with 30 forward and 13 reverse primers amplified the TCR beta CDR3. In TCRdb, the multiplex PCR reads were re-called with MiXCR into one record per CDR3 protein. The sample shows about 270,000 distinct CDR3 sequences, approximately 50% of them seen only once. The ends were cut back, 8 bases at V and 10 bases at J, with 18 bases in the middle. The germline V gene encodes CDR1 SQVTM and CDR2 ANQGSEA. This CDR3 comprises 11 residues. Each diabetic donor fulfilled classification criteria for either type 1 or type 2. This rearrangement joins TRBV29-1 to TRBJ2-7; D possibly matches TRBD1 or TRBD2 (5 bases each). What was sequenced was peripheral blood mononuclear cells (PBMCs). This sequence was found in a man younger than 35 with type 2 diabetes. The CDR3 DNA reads TGCAGCATTAAAGACCCGGGACGCCAGTACTTC. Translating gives CSIKDPGRQYF.